This T cell receptor beta chain comes out of a study of cytomegalovirus exposure and HLA in healthy donors. PCR was performed using 60 Vbeta and 13 Jbeta primers. Assay: immunoSEQ multiplex PCR; the TCRdb copy retains only in-frame clones and omits some. The repertoire has more than 150,000 clones, 75% to 85% of them found once; the top ten carry about 1.5%. The CDR3 runs 14 residues. Per germline, CDR1 MNHEY and CDR2 SVGAGI. Trimming stripped 1 base from V and 2 bases from J, with 7 bases between. This clonotype was sampled from a man between 18 and 35 years old in good health and CMV-seronegative. Sequenced sample: PBMCs. V and J are TRBV6-5 and TRBJ2-3; D unclear. The CDR3 DNA reads as TGTGCCAGCAGTTACTGGGCCCCCACAGATACGCAGTATTTT. As protein: CASSYWAPTDTQYF.